Detailed here is one T cell receptor (beta chain). Only in-frame clones appear in the TCRdb table, and some are missing; sequencing was by immunoSEQ multiplex PCR. The sample consists of about 49,000 clones, 90% of them appearing once. This sample is drawn from a study of T cell changes during pregnancy in multiple sclerosis. The CDR3 spans 13 residues. Trimming removed 9 bases at V and 2 bases at J, with 11 bases between. Germline CDR1 reads MNHEY; CDR2 reads SVGAGI. The sequenced sample was peripheral blood, obtained after pregnancy. The chain employs TRBV6-5 and TRBJ2-1; unclear D gene. The clonotype comes from a female donor in good health, enrolled as a control in a pregnancy study. CDR3 region: CASLDLTYNEQFF. The CDR3 DNA follows: TGTGCCAGTCTCGACTTAACCTACAATGAGCAGTTCTTC.